The 27 T cell receptor beta chains listed next were all sequenced from one sample in a study of blood T cells in healthy people across ages. Primers used in a second PCR of roughly 6 to 11 cycles were a sample-barcoded 5' primer and a J-beta primer mix. MiXCR, run by TCRdb on the 5' RACE reads, gives a single entry per CDR3 protein. The repertoire consists of 550,000 to 650,000 distinct CDR3 sequences, with around a quarter occurring once and the leading ten covering approximately 3.5%. These data also featured in a second study, about T cells of mothers and their children.

Sequencing input: blood. The receptors come from a boy younger than 10 in good health.

This clonotype turned up a few times. This sequence joins TRBV6-4 and TRBJ2-3, with D tentatively TRBD2 (5 bases). This CDR3 is 14 amino acids long. The V gene lost 3 bases and the J gene lost 1 base, with 8 bases spanning the gap. Germline V gene sequence: CDR1 MRHNA, CDR2 SNTAGT. In DNA form, the CDR3 reads TGTGCCAGCAGTGATGGGAGTGGCACAGATACGCAGTATTTT. Translating gives CASSDGSGTDTQYF.

Ten or more counts support this clonotype. As DNA, the CDR3 is TGTGCCAGCTCACGGGACAGGTCCTCCTACGAGCAGTACTTC. It yields the protein CASSRDRSSYEQYF. The chain employs TRBV18 and TRBJ2-7; 8 bases are a match to TRBD1. The CDR3 consists of 14 residues. Germline-derived CDR1 and CDR2 are KGHSH and LQKENI. V lost 4 bases, J lost 0 bases, and 2 bases stayed unmatched.

V is TRBV7-9 and J is TRBJ1-3; 11 positions match TRBD1. The germline CDR1 and CDR2 sequences are SEHNR and FQNEAQ (reference sequence). With V trimmed by 1 base and J by 1 base, 6 bases remained unmatched. The length of the CDR3 is 18 residues. The CDR3 sequence is CASSLGADRGRSGNTIYF. CDR3 in DNA: TGTGCCAGCAGCTTAGGGGCGGACAGGGGGCGGTCTGGAAACACCATATATTTT.

The chain links TRBV9 to TRBJ2-1, with no clear D. The germline V gene has CDR1 SGDLS and CDR2 YYNGEE. Trimming removed 0 bases at V and 0 bases at J, with 4 bases between. The CDR3 sequence is 14 residues long. The CDR3 spells CASSVGVSYNEQFF. Here the CDR3 DNA reads TGTGCCAGCAGCGTAGGGGTCTCCTACAATGAGCAGTTCTTC.

This clonotype was observed a handful of times. The chain carries TRBV7-4 and TRBJ2-5; D is uncertain. Trimming removed 1 base from V and 5 bases from J, with 14 bases in between. CDR3 length: 15 amino acids. CDR1 and CDR2 (germline): SGHVT, SQSDAQ. CDR3 DNA sequence: TGTGCCAGCAGCTTAGACGGGCAGTCTAGGGAGACCCAGTACTTC. Its translation: CASSLDGQSRETQYF.

This clonotype was picked up a small number of times. The junction departs from the called germline gene at one end, perhaps through a read error. V is TRBV29-1 and J is TRBJ1-5, with unresolved D. Germline V CDR1 and CDR2: SQVTM, ANQGSEA. This CDR3 has 14 residues. DNA for the CDR3: TGCAACGTTGCGGTAGGGTCGGAGAATCAGCCCCAGCATTTT. It encodes CNVAVGSENQPQHF.

CDR3 DNA: TGTGCCAGCAGCTTAAACGTGGGGAGGGACACTGAAGCTTTCTTT. Protein sequence: CASSLNVGRDTEAFF. This sequence joins TRBV7-6 and TRBJ1-1; no definite D call. The germline V gene encodes CDR1 SGHVS and CDR2 FNYEAQ. CDR3 size: 15 residues. The V end was cut by 2 bases, the J end by 3 bases, with 13 bases between.

This clonotype appeared a few times. The gene calls are TRBV7-9 and TRBJ2-5; D is undetermined. Germline loops: CDR1 SEHNR, CDR2 FQNEAQ (reference sequence). The length of the CDR3 is 14 residues. Deletions cut 2 bases from V and 1 base from J, with 8 bases between. The CDR3 is CASSLSISQETQYF. CDR3 DNA: TGTGCCAGCAGCTTATCTATCAGCCAAGAGACCCAGTACTTC.

This sequence joins TRBV6-2 or TRBV6-3 and TRBJ2-7, with D perhaps TRBD1 (5 bases). The CDR3 is 13 amino acids. Per the germline V gene, CDR1 is MNHEY and CDR2 is SVGEGT. V lost 7 bases and J 2 bases, leaving 12 bases between the germline ends. In DNA, the CDR3 is TGTGCCAGCAAAAGAACAGGAACCTACGAGCAGTACTTC. This encodes CASKRTGTYEQYF.

The chain couples TRBV30 to TRBJ1-2; D uncertain. V lost 7 bases and J lost 5, with 26 bases in between. This CDR3 has 16 residues. Germline CDR1 and CDR2: GTSNPN and SVGIG (reference sequence). DNA of the CDR3: TGTGCCTCCCTTCCCCCCGGACGGATTAGCGGGTATGGCTACACCTTC. Its protein product is CASLPPGRISGYGYTF.

This clonotype was found a few times. V is TRBV6-5 and J is TRBJ2-5, with 11 bases fitting TRBD1. The last part of the DNA fits TRBJ2-7 better; the J call may be wrong. Germline-derived CDR1 and CDR2 are MNHEY and SVGAGI. This CDR3 has 14 amino acids. In nucleotides, the CDR3 is TGTCCACTTCTTTGGGGACAGGGGGCCTACGAGCAGTACTTC. It encodes CPLLWGQGAYEQYF.

The J gene is TRBJ2-2, the V gene TRBV27; 7 nucleotides match TRBD1. V was clipped by 5 bases and J by 5 bases; unmatched bases: 5. The CDR3 is 14 amino acids. Germline assignment: CDR1 MNHEY and CDR2 SMNVEV (reference sequence). The CDR3 DNA reads TGTGCCAGCAGTGCCTACAGGGGAACCGGGGAGCTGTTTTTT. Translating it yields CASSAYRGTGELFF.

This chain connects TRBV29-1 to TRBJ2-5; the D gene is possibly TRBD1 (7 bases). CDR1 and CDR2 from the germline V gene are SQVTM and ANQGSEA. Trimming took off 8 bases at V and 4 bases at J, with 26 bases between the two ends. The CDR3 runs to 16 residues. The CDR3, as DNA: TGCAGCTTTGCTGTTCGGAGCGGAGGGGGCCTAGAGACCCAGTACTTC. Translating it yields CSFAVRSGGGLETQYF.

The genes are TRBV12-5 and TRBJ2-5; a weak D match, TRBD1 (7 bases). The J call may not be correct, given that the DNA end is closer to TRBJ2-7. The CDR3 covers 16 residues. Germline V gene data show CDR1 as LGHNT and CDR2 as FRNRAP. CDR3 sequence: CASGLVVRGQSYEQYF. The CDR3 coding sequence is TGTGCTAGTGGTTTGGTAGTGCGGGGACAGTCCTACGAGCAGTACTTC.

This clonotype was detected a few times. Sequence at one end of the junction differs from germline and may be a read error. The V and J genes are TRBV14 and TRBJ2-3; 10 positions agree with TRBD2. Germline CDR1 is SGHDN and CDR2 is FVKESK. This CDR3 is built from 16 residues. CDR3: CASSPRTSGYTNTQYF. The CDR3 region has the DNA TGTGCCAGCAGCCCGAGGACTAGCGGCTACACAAATACGCAGTATTTT.

The chain joins TRBV14 to TRBJ2-2; no clear D. Germline V lookup: CDR1 SGHDN, CDR2 FVKESK. The CDR3 totals 16 residues. V lost 5 bases and J lost 4, with 17 bases in between. CDR3 loop: CASSSLPQVGTGELFF. CDR3 sequence (DNA): TGTGCCAGCAGCTCCCTCCCGCAGGTTGGCACCGGGGAGCTGTTTTTT.

The chain carries TRBV4-2 and TRBJ2-4; D uncertain. The V and J ends lost 0 bases and 3 bases respectively, with 9 bases between them. This CDR3 is built from 15 residues. Germline V gene data show CDR1 as LGHNA and CDR2 as YNFKEQ. The CDR3 nucleotides are TGTGCCAGCAGCCAAGAGGGTGTTGGCAAAAACATTCAGTACTTC. Protein: CASSQEGVGKNIQYF.

The chain carries TRBV10-3 and TRBJ1-4; D is unclear. There are 13 residues in the CDR3. Trimming took off 6 bases at V and 7 bases at J, with 12 bases between the two ends. Germline CDR1 reads ENHRY; CDR2 reads SYGVKD. The CDR3 DNA reads TGTGCCATCAGGGGCCTCGGCGGTGAAAAACTGTTTTTT. It is translated as CAIRGLGGEKLFF.

The V call is TRBV11-2, the J call TRBJ1-1, with unresolved D. Germline V gene lookup returns CDR1 SGHAT and CDR2 FQNNGV. CDR3 length: 14 residues. V shed 4 bases and J shed 4 bases, with 13 bases lying between them. The DNA of the CDR3 is TGTGCCAGCAGCTCACTTTTATCGGGCACTGAAGCTTTCTTT. This encodes CASSSLLSGTEAFF.

V usage is TRBV7-6 and J usage is TRBJ2-2; no definite D call. The germline CDR1 and CDR2 sequences are SGHVS and FNYEAQ. The length of the CDR3 is 12 residues. The V gene lost 5 bases and the J gene lost 7 bases, with 8 bases spanning the gap. The CDR3 loop is CASSHRSGELFF. For the CDR3, the DNA is TGTGCCAGCAGCCATCGGAGCGGGGAGCTGTTTTTT.

This clonotype was counted a few times. The chain has TRBV7-9 and TRBJ1-6; tentative D call: TRBD1 (5 bases). The CDR3 totals 14 residues. Germline V gene sequence: CDR1 SEHNR, CDR2 FQNEAQ (reference sequence). Trimming took 4 bases from V and 10 from J, leaving 14 bases between them. The CDR3: CASSSPGRGSPLHF. The CDR3 nucleotides are TGTGCCAGCAGCTCTCCGGGCCGGGGGTCACCCCTCCACTTT.

This clonotype showed up just a few times. The CDR3 is CASGRTSGLETQYF. CDR3 in DNA: TGTGCCAGCGGCCGGACTAGCGGGCTGGAGACCCAGTACTTC. The V gene is TRBV12-3 or TRBV12-4, the J gene TRBJ2-5; 11 nucleotides align to TRBD2. V shed 8 bases and J 5 bases; nucleotides not matched to a gene: 7. CDR3 length equals 14 residues.

This clonotype was seen a handful of times. The chain combines TRBV27 with TRBJ2-5, with unresolved D. This CDR3 region has 13 residues. Germline CDR1 and CDR2: MNHEY and SMNVEV (reference sequence). Trimming left V 3 bases short and J 2 bases short, with 7 bases between. The CDR3 sequence: CASSFLEQETQYF. Written as DNA, the CDR3 is TGTGCCAGCAGTTTTCTGGAGCAAGAGACCCAGTACTTC.

The rearrangement joins TRBV20-1 to TRBJ2-7; D gene uncertain. The V end lost 5 bases, the J end lost 1 base, and 12 bases lay between the germline ends. Germline V gene lookup returns CDR1 DFQATT and CDR2 SNEGSKA (reference sequence). This CDR3 region has 13 residues. CDR3 amino acids: CSAFKGTSYEQYF. CDR3 DNA: TGCAGTGCTTTTAAGGGCACTTCCTACGAGCAGTACTTC.

The chain links TRBV5-5 to TRBJ2-1; no firm D call. The J call may be wrong; the DNA end is better matched by TRBJ2-5. Germline CDR1 and CDR2: SGHKS and YYEKEE (reference sequence). This CDR3 contains 13 residues. CDR3 loop: CASSLIPSETQYF. The CDR3 DNA reads TGTGCCAGCAGCTTGATCCCTTCGGAGACCCAGTACTTC.

This clonotype was found a few times. The CDR3 DNA sequence: TGTGCCACTACGGGCAGCCTCTCCTACGAGCAGTACTTC. It codes for CATTGSLSYEQYF. The gene calls are TRBV6-1 and TRBJ2-7; D is ambiguous. V was trimmed by 10 bases and J by 0 bases, leaving 13 bases between them. This CDR3 has 13 residues. The germline V gene encodes CDR1 MNHNS and CDR2 SASEGT.

This clonotype was counted between two and nine times. The chain combines TRBV12-3 or TRBV12-4 with TRBJ2-5; TRBD1 aligns across 10 bases. The CDR3 has 15 residues. V was pared by 7 bases and J by 0 bases, with 5 bases of the junction left unmatched. For the CDR3, the DNA is TGTGCCAGCACCCCGGGACAGGGGCACCAAGAGACCCAGTACTTC. Translated, it gives CASTPGQGHQETQYF.